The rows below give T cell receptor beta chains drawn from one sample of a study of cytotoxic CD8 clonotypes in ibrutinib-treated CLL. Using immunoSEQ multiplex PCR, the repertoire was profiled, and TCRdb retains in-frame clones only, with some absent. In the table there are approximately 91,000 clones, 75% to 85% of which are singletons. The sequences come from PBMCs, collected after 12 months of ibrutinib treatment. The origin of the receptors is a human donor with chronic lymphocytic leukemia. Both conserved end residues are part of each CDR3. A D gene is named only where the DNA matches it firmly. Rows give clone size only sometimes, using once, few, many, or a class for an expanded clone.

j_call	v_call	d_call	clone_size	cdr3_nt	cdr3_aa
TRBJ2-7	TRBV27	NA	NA	TGTGCCAGCAGTACGACCTCCTACGAGCAGTACTTC	CASSTTSYEQYF
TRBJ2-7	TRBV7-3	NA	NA	TGTGCCAGCAGCCCCCAGTCAGGGGGGGGCTACGAGCAGTACTTC	CASSPQSGGGYEQYF
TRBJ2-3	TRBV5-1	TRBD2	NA	TGCGCCAGCAGCCTCCGTAGCGGGACTAGCACAGATACGCAGTATTTT	CASSLRSGTSTDTQYF
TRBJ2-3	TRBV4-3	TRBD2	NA	TGCGCCAGCAGCCAGACTAGCGGGAGGGTTCGTGCAGATACGCAGTATTTT	CASSQTSGRVRADTQYF
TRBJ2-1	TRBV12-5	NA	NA	TGTGCTAGTGGTTTGGTGTCCAATGAGCAGTTCTTC	CASGLVSNEQFF
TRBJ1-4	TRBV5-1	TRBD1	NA	TGCGCCAGCAGCTTGGCAACAGGGGATGAAAAACTGTTTTTT	CASSLATGDEKLFF
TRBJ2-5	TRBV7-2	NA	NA	TGTGCCAGCAGCTTAGTCCGTCAGGAGACCCAGTACTTC	CASSLVRQETQYF
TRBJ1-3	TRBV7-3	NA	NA	TGTGCCAGCAGCCTTCAAGTGGGGAGCTCTGGAAACACCATATATTTT	CASSLQVGSSGNTIYF
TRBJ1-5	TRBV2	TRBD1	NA	TGTGCCAGCAGGGCAACAGGGGACCCAGGCAATCAGCCCCAGCATTTT	CASRATGDPGNQPQHF
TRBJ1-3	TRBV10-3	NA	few	TGTGCCATCATCGCCTCAGTGCACTCTGGAAACACCATATATTTT	CAIIASVHSGNTIYF
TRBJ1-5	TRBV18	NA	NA	TGTGCCAGCTCACCGGGGGGCGATCAGCCCCAGCATTTT	CASSPGGDQPQHF
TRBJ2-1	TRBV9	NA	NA	TGTGCCAGCAGCGTGGGATCCTACAATGAGCAGTTCTTC	CASSVGSYNEQFF
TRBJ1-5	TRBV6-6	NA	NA	TGTGCCAGCAGTTACCCCGGGAGTAGCAATCAGCCCCAGCATTTT	CASSYPGSSNQPQHF
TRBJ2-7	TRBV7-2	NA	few	TGTGCCAGCAGCTTAGGCCCGAGGACTGACTCCTACGAGCAGTACTTC	CASSLGPRTDSYEQYF
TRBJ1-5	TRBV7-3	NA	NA	TGTGCCAGCAGCTTAATGGGGAATCAGCCCCAGCATTTT	CASSLMGNQPQHF
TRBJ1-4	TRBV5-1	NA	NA	TGCGCCAGCAGCTCTCAGGGGTCTAATGAAAAACTGTTTTTT	CASSSQGSNEKLFF
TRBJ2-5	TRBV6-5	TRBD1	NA	TGTGCCAGCAGGAGAGGACAGGGGGGGGAGACCCAGTACTTC	CASRRGQGGETQYF